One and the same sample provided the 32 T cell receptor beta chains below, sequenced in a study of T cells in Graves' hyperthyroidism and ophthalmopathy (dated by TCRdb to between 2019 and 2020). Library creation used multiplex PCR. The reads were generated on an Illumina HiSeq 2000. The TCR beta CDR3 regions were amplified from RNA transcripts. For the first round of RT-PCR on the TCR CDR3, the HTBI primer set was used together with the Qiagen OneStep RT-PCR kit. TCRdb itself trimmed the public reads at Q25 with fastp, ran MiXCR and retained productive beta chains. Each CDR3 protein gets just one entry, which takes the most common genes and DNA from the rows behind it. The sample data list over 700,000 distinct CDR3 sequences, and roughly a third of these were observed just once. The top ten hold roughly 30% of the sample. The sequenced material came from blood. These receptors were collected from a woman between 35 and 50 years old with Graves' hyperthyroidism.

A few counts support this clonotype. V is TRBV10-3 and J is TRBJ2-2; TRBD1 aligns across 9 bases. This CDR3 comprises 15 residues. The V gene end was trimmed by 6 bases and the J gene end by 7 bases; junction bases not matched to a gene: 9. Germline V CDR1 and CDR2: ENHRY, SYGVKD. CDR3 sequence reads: CAIRSGTGMDGELFF. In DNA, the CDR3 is TGTGCCATCAGATCCGGGACAGGGATGGACGGGGAGCTGTTTTTT.

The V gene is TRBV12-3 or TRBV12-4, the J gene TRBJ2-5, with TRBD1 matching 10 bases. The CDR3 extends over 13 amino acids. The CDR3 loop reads CARVGTGEETQYF. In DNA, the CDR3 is TGTGCTAGAGTCGGGACAGGGGAAGAGACCCAGTACTTC.

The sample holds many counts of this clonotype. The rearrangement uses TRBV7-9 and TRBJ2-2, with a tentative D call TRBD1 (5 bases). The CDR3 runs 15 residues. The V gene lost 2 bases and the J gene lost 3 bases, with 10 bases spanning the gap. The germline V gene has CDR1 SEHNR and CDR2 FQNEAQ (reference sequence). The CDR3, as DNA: TGTGCCAGCAGCTTAACAGGCCTTGACACCGGGGAGCTGTTTTTT. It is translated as CASSLTGLDTGELFF.

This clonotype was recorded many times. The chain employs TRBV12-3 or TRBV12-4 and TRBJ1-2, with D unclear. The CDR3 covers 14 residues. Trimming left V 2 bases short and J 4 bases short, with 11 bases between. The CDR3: CASSLLALGYGYTF. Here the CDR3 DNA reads TGTGCCAGCAGTTTACTGGCCCTGGGCTATGGCTACACCTTC.

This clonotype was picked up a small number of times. CDR3 nucleotides: TGTGCCAGCGGAGATACAGGGTCATATTCACCCCTCCACTTT. This translates into CASGDTGSYSPLHF. The V and J genes are TRBV9 and TRBJ1-6; D possibly corresponds to TRBD1 (6 bases). The CDR3 is 14 residues long. Trimming removed 7 bases from V and 8 bases from J, with 16 bases in between. Germline values: CDR1 SGDLS, CDR2 YYNGEE.

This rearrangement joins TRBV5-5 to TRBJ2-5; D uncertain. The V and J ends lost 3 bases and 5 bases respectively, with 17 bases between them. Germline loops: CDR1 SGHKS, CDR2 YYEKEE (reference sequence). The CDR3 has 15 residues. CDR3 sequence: CASSSNEGVRETQYF. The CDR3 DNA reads TGTGCCAGCAGCTCAAATGAAGGCGTTCGGGAGACCCAGTACTTC. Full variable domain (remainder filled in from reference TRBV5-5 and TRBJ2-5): DAGVTQSPTHLIKTRGQQVTLRCSPISGHKSVSWYQQVLGQGPQFIFQYYEKEERGRGNFPDRFSARQFPNYSSELNVNALLLGDSALYLCASSSNEGVRETQYFGPGTRLLVL.

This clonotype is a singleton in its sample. CDR3 DNA sequence: TGCGCCAGCAGCTTGTCCCCAGGGGATGGCACCGGGGAGCTGTTTTTT. It encodes CASSLSPGDGTGELFF. The genes are TRBV5-1 and TRBJ2-2; D perhaps matches TRBD1 (6 bases). CDR1 and CDR2 from the germline V gene are SGHRS and YFSETQ. This CDR3 is 16 amino acids long. Trimming removed 1 base at V and 4 bases at J, with 14 bases between.

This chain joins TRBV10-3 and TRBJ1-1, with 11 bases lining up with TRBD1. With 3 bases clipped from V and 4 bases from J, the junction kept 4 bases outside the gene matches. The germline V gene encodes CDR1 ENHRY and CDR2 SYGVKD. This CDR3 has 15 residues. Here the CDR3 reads CAISDPGQGVTEAFF. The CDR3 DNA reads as TGTGCCATCAGTGACCCGGGACAGGGGGTCACTGAAGCTTTCTTT.

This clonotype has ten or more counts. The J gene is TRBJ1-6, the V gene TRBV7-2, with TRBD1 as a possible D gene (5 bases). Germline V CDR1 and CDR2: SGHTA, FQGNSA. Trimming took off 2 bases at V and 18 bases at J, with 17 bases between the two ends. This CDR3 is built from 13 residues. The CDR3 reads CASSLLGTRTPHF. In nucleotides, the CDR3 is TGTGCCAGCAGCTTATTGGGGACGAGGACGCCCCACTTT.

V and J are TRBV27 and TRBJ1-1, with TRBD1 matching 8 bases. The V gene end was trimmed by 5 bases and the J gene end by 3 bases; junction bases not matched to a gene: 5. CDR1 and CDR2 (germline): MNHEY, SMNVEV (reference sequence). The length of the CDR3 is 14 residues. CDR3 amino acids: CASSQTGVYTEAFF. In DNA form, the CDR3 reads TGTGCCAGCAGTCAGACAGGGGTTTACACTGAAGCTTTCTTT.

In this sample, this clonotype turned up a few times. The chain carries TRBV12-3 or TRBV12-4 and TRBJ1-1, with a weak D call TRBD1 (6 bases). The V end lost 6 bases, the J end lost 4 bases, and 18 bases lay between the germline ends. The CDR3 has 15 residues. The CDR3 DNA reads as TGTGCCAGCAGCCCTTTCCCAGGGGTTAGCACTGAAGCTTTCTTT. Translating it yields CASSPFPGVSTEAFF.

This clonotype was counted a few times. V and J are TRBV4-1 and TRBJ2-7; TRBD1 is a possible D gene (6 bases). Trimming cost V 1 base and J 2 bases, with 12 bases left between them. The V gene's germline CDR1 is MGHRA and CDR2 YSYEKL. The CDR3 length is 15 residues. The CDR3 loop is CASSQGQVRPYEQYF. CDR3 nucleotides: TGCGCCAGCAGCCAAGGACAGGTGAGGCCCTACGAGCAGTACTTC.

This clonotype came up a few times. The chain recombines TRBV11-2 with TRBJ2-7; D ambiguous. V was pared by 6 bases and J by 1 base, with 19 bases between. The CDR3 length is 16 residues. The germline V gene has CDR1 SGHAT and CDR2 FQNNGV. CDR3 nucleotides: TGTGCCAGCAGTTACTCGATGGTTGGTCAGTCCTACGAGCAGTACTTC. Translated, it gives CASSYSMVGQSYEQYF.

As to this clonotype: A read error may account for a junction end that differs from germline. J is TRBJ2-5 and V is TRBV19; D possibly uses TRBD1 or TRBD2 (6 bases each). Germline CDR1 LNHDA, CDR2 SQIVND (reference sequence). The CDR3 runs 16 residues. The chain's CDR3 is CASSITGGEYQEAQYF. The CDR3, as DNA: TGTGCCAGTAGTATAACCGGGGGCGAGTACCAAGAGGCCCAGTACTTC.

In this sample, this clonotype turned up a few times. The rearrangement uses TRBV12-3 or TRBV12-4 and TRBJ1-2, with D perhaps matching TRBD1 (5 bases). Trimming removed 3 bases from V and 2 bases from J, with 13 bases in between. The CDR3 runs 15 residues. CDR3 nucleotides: TGTGCCAGCAGTTTGAAGGTCAGGGTGAACTATGGCTACACCTTC. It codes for CASSLKVRVNYGYTF.

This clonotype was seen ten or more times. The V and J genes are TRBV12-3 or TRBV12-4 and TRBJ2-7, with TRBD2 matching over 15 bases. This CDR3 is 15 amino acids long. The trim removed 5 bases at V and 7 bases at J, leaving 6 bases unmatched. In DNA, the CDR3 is TGTGCCAGCAGTCCGGGACTAGCGGGGGGCGGGGAGCAGTACTTC. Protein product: CASSPGLAGGGEQYF.

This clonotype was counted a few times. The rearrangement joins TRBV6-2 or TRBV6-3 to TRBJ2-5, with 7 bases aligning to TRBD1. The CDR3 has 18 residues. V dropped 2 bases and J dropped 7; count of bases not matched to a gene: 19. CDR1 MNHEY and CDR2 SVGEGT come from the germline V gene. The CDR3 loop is CASSYPGQDRIRETTQYF. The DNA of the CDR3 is TGTGCCAGCAGTTACCCAGGACAGGATCGGATCCGTGAGACGACCCAGTACTTC.

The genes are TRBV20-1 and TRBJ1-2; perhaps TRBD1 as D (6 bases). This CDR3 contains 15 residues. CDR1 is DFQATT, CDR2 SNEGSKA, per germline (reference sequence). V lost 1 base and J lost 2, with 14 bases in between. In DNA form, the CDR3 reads TGCAGTGCTAGAGGTTTGGGGGCGGAAAACTATGGCTACACCTTC. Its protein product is CSARGLGAENYGYTF.

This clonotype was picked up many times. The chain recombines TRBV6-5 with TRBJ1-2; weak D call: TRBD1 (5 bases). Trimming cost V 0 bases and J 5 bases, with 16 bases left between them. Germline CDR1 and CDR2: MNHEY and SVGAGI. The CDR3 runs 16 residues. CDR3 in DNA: TGTGCCAGCAGTTACTCGGCCAGGGTAAAGATATATGGCTACACCTTC. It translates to CASSYSARVKIYGYTF.

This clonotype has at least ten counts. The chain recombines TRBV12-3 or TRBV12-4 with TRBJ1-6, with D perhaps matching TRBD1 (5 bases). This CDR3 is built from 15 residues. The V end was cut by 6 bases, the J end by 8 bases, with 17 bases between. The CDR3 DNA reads TGTGCCAGCAGCCTCCAACCCCGAGGGGATTCACCCCTCCACTTT. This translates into CASSLQPRGDSPLHF.

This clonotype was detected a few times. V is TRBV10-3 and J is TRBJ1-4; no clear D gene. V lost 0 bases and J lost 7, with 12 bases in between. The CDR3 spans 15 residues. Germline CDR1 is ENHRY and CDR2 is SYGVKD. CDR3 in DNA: TGTGCCATCAGTGAGTCGGAGAGGGCTGGTGAAAAACTGTTTTTT. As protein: CAISESERAGEKLFF.

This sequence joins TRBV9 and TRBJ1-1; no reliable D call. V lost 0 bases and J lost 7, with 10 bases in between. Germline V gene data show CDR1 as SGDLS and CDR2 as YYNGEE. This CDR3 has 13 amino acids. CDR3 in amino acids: CASSVVESGEAFF. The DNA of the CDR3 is TGTGCCAGCAGCGTAGTGGAGTCGGGTGAAGCTTTCTTT.

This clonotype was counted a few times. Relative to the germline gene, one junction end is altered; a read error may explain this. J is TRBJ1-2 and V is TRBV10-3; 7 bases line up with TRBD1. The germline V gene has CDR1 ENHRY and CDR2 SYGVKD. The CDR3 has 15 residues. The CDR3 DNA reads TGTGCCAGCAGTGAGGGACAGCTTACTAACTATGGCTACACCTTC. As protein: CASSEGQLTNYGYTF.

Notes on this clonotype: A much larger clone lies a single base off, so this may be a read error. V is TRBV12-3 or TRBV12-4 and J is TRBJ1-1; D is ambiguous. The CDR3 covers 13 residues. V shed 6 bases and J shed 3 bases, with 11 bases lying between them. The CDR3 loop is CASRHIADTEAFF. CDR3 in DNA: TGTGCCAGCAGACATATTGCGGACACTGAAGCTTTCTTT.

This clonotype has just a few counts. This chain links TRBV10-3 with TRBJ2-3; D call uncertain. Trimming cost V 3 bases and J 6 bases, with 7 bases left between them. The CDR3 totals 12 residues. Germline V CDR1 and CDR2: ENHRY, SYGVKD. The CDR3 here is CAISDFLDTQYF. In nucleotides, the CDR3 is TGTGCCATCAGTGATTTCTTGGATACGCAGTATTTT.

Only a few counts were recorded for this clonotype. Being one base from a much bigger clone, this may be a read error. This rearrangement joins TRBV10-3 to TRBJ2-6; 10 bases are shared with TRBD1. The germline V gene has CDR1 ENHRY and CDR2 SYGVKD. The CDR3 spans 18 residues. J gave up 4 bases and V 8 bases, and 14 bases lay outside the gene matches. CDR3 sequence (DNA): TGTGCCATCGCCTTGGGCGGGACAGGGGTTACAGGGGCCAACGTCCTGACTTTC. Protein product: CAIALGGTGVTGANVLTF.

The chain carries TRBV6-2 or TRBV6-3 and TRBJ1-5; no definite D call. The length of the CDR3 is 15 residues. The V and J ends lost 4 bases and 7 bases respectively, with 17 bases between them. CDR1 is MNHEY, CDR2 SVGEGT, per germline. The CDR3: CASSSLRVGMQPQHF. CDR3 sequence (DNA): TGTGCCAGCAGTTCGCTAAGGGTAGGAATGCAGCCCCAGCATTTT.

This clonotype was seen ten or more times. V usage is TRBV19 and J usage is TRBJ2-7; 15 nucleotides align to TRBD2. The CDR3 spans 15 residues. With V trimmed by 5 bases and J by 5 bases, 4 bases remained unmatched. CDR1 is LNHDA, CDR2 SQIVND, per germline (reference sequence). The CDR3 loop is CASSWGLAGGNEQYF. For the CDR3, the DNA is TGTGCCAGTAGTTGGGGACTAGCGGGAGGCAACGAGCAGTACTTC.

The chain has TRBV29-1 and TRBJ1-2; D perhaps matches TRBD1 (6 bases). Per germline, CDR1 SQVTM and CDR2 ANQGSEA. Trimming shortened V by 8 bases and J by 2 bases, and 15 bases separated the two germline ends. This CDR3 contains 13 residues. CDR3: CSLGGDGNYGYTF. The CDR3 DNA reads TGCAGCTTAGGGGGTGACGGAAACTATGGCTACACCTTC.

This CDR3 is CASSVEGTGVTQETQYF. The CDR3, as DNA: TGTGCCAGCAGCGTAGAGGGGACGGGGGTTACACAAGAGACCCAGTACTTC. The J gene is TRBJ2-5, the V gene TRBV9; maybe TRBD2 (6 bases). V gave up 0 bases and J gave up 2 bases, with 17 bases separating them. There are 17 residues in the CDR3. Per germline, CDR1 SGDLS and CDR2 YYNGEE.

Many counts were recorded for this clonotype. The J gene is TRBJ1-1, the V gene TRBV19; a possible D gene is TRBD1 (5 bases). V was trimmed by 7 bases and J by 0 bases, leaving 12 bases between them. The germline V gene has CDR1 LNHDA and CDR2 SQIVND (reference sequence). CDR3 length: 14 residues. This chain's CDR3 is CASTLGGVNTEAFF. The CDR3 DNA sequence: TGTGCCAGTACCCTCGGGGGGGTGAACACTGAAGCTTTCTTT.

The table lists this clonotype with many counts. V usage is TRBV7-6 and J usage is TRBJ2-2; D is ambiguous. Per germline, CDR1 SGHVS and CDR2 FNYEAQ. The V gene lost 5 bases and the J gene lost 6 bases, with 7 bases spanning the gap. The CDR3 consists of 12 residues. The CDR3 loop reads CASSPVSGELFF. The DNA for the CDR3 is TGTGCCAGCAGCCCAGTATCCGGGGAGCTGTTTTTT.